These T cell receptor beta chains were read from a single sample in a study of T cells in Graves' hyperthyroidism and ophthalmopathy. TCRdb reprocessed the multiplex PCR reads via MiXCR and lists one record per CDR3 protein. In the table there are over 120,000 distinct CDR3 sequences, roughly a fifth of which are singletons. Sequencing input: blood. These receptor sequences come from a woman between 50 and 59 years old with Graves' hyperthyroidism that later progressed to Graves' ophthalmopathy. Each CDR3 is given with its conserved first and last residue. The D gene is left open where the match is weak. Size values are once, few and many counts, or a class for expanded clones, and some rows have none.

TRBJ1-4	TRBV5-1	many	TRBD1	TGCGCCAGCAATCCCAGGGGGCTTAATCATAAGAATGAAAAACTGTTTTTT	CASNPRGLNHKNEKLFF
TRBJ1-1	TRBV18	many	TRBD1	TGTGCCAGCTCTCAAGACAGGGGGGTCACTGAAGCTTTCTTT	CASSQDRGVTEAFF
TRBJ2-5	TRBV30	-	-	TGTGCCTGGCCCAGAGGGGGTCCCCCACAAGAGACCCAGTACTTC	CAWPRGGPPQETQYF
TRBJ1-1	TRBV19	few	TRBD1	TGTGCCGCCCAAGGGAGGGGGCGCACTGAAGCTTTCTTT	CAAQGRGRTEAFF
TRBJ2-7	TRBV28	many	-	TGTGCCCTTTCCAGCGGACGCTACGAGCAGTACTTC	CALSSGRYEQYF
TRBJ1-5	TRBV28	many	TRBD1	TGTGCCAGCAGTCGGACAGGGTCTGGGCATCAGCCCCAGCATTTT	CASSRTGSGHQPQHF
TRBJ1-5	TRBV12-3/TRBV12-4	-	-	TGTGCCAGCAGTTCCGGGGGGCCCCAGCATTTT	CASSSGGPQHF
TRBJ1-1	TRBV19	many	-	TGTGCCAGTAGTGGGCCGACAGAGAACACTGAAGCTTTCTTT	CASSGPTENTEAFF
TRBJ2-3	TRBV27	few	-	TGTGCCAGCAGTTTAAAGTGGACAGCCACAGATACGCAGTATTTT	CASSLKWTATDTQYF
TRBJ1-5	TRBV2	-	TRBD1	TGTGCCAGCAGCGAGCCGGGACAGGGGTTCCGGCAGCCCCAGCATTTT	CASSEPGQGFRQPQHF
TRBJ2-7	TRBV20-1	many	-	TGCAGTGCTAGAAAGGGGGGCGAGCAGTACTTC	CSARKGGEQYF
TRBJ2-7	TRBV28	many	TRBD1	TGTGCCAGCAGTCCCCCGACAGGGGGCGCGGGTGGGCCCTACGAGCAGTACTTC	CASSPPTGGAGGPYEQYF
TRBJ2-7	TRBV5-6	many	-	TGTGCCAGCGGACCCCGGGGGCAGGACGAGCAGTACTTC	CASGPRGQDEQYF
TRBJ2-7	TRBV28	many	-	TGTGCCAGCAGTACCGCACTCAGGGTAAGGTACGAGCAGTACTTC	CASSTALRVRYEQYF
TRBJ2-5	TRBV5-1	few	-	TGCGCCAGCAGCTTGGGAGGCAGCCTCCAAGAGACCCAGTACTTC	CASSLGGSLQETQYF
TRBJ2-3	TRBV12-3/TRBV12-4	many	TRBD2	TGTGCCAGCAGAAGAGCGGGAGTCACAGATACGCAGTATTTT	CASRRAGVTDTQYF
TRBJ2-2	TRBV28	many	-	TGTGCCAGCAGGACAACCTCCGCTGGCGGGGAGCTGTTTTTT	CASRTTSAGGELFF
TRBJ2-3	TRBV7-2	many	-	TGTGCCAGCAGCTTCTCGGGACCGCGGGCAGATACGCAGTATTTT	CASSFSGPRADTQYF
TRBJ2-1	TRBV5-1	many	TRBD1	TGCGCCAGCAGCTTAACGACCCGGACAGGGGTTCGGGGGGATGAGCAGTTCTTC	CASSLTTRTGVRGDEQFF
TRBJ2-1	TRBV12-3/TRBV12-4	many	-	TGTGCCAGCAGTTTAGGGATGGGAGACGAGCAGTTCTTC	CASSLGMGDEQFF
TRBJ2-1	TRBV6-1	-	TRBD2	TGTGCCAGCAGTGATCATAGCGGGGACTACAATGAGCAGTTCTTC	CASSDHSGDYNEQFF
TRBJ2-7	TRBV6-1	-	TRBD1	TGTGCCAGCAGTCGGGACAGTCAGAGCTCCTACGAGCAGTACTTC	CASSRDSQSSYEQYF
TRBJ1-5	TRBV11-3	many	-	TGTGCCAGCAGCTTAAACCCCGGTCAGCCCCAGCATTTT	CASSLNPGQPQHF
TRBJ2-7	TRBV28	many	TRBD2	TGTGCCAGCAGTCAACTTACTAGCGGGCGGTACGAGCAGTACTTC	CASSQLTSGRYEQYF
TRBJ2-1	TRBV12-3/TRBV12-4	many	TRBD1	TGTGCCAGCAGTCTCGACAGGGCGTCCTACAATGAGCAGTTCTTC	CASSLDRASYNEQFF
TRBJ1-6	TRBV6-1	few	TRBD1	TGTGCCAGCAGCCAGGGGGGGAATTCACCCCTCCACTTT	CASSQGGNSPLHF
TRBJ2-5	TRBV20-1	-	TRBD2	TGCACCCCACTAGCGCAAGAGACCCAGTACTTC	CTPLAQETQYF
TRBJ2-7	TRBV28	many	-	TGTGCCAGCAGTTTACCGAGCAGACACGAGCAGTACTTC	CASSLPSRHEQYF
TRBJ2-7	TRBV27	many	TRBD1	TGTGCCAGCAGCCGTGTGACAGGGGGTGACGAGCAGTACTTC	CASSRVTGGDEQYF
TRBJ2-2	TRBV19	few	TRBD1	TGTGCCAGTAGTGACCGGGACAGGGGCGCCGGGGAGCTGTTTTTT	CASSDRDRGAGELFF